This T cell receptor beta chain was profiled in a study of blood T cell repertoires in COVID-19. In the study overall: COVID-19 samples from acute and convalescent phases originated in the United States, Italy and Spain. PBMCs, B-cell-depleted T cells, or T cells provided the cDNA or gDNA that made up the material.

Germline CDR1 and CDR2: SQVTM and ANQGSEA. This CDR3 contains 12 residues. The V end was cut by 6 bases, the J end by 5 bases, with 13 bases between. In the original analysis: Estimation of nucleated cell counts was performed using reference gene primer amplification. The method was immunoSEQ multiplex PCR; TCRdb's version includes in-frame clones alone and lacks a portion of them. V, J and clone size reflect that table, while D and trimming were determined from the DNA. The sample consists of 120,000 to 150,000 clones, around nine tenths of them appearing once. Sequencing was done on a sample of peripheral blood. The chain has TRBV29-1 and TRBJ1-2, with D perhaps TRBD1 (5 bases). The receptor comes from a human donor in a cohort sampled during active COVID-19. CDR3 nucleotide sequence: TGCAGCGTCCTGACAGTTTTATATGGCTACACCTTC. Translation: CSVLTVLYGYTF.